The 17 T cell receptor beta chains listed next were all sequenced from one sample in a study of cytomegalovirus exposure and HLA in healthy donors. The table came from immunoSEQ multiplex PCR; TCRdb's copy has only in-frame clones and leaves some out. The sample has 89,000 or so clones, over 85% seen once. Sequenced material: PBMCs. These receptors all stem from a woman in her twenties or thirties in good health and CMV-seropositive.

The gene calls are TRBV11-3 and TRBJ2-2, with D tentatively TRBD2 (6 bases). The germline V gene has CDR1 SGHNT and CDR2 YENEEA. Trimming left V 6 bases short and J 7 bases short, with 24 bases between. The CDR3 length is 17 residues. The CDR3 spells CASSPGGFGRGNGELFF. CDR3 DNA sequence: TGTGCCAGCAGTCCCGGGGGTTTCGGGAGAGGAAACGGGGAGCTGTTTTTT.

The V and J genes are TRBV5-1 and TRBJ1-2; TRBD1 is a possible D gene (5 bases). In germline, CDR1 is SGHRS, CDR2 YFSETQ. The CDR3 extends over 15 amino acids. V dropped 0 bases and J dropped 1 base, with 10 bases sitting between them. The CDR3 bases are TGCGCCAGCAGCTTGGGAGGGAGGGGTAACTATGGCTACACCTTC. Translated, it gives CASSLGGRGNYGYTF.

The chain carries TRBV29-1 and TRBJ1-2; D unclear. The CDR3 loop spans 13 amino acids. Per the germline V gene, CDR1 is SQVTM and CDR2 is ANQGSEA. V lost 6 bases and J lost 1, with 12 bases in between. CDR3 loop: CSVRVAYNYGYTF. In DNA, the CDR3 is TGCAGCGTCCGGGTGGCATATAACTATGGCTACACCTTC.

The table lists this clone with a count of one. The chain links TRBV30 to TRBJ1-5, with TRBD1 identical over 7 bases. Germline assignment: CDR1 GTSNPN and CDR2 SVGIG (reference sequence). The trim removed 0 bases at V and 5 bases at J, leaving 7 bases unmatched. The CDR3 has 15 residues. CDR3 residues: CAWSVLQGFDQPQHF. DNA of the CDR3: TGTGCCTGGAGTGTCCTACAGGGGTTCGATCAGCCCCAGCATTTT.

The chain employs TRBV4-1 and TRBJ2-3, with D maybe TRBD2 (7 bases). This CDR3 is built from 18 residues. The germline V and J ends were trimmed by 0 bases and 5 bases, with 21 bases remaining between them. The germline V gene has CDR1 MGHRA and CDR2 YSYEKL. The CDR3 DNA sequence: TGCGCCAGCAGCCAAGATCGCGGGGGCGCTAGGAGGGGAGATACGCAGTATTTT. Translation gives CASSQDRGGARRGDTQYF.

The chain recombines TRBV7-8 with TRBJ2-2; TRBD2 agrees at 14 bases. Looked up from germline, CDR1 is SGHVS and CDR2 is FQNEAQ. This CDR3 comprises 18 residues. V trimming: 0 bases; J trimming: 3 bases; junction bases outside the gene matches: 3. The CDR3 coding sequence is TGTGCCAGCAGCTTAGCCCGGACTAGCGGGAGGTACACCGGGGAGCTGTTTTTT. Its protein product is CASSLARTSGRYTGELFF.

This rearrangement joins TRBV7-9 to TRBJ2-5; D perhaps matches TRBD1 (5 bases). The V and J ends lost 5 bases and 5 bases respectively, with 15 bases between them. CDR1 and CDR2 from the germline V gene are SEHNR and FQNEAQ (reference sequence). This CDR3 is 14 amino acids long. In DNA, the CDR3 is TGTGCCAGCAGCGTACAGGACGGGTGGGAGACCCAGTACTTC. Its protein is CASSVQDGWETQYF. Filled out from reference TRBV7-9 and TRBJ2-5, the complete variable domain reads DTGVSQNPRHKITKRGQNVTFRCDPISEHNRLYWYRQTLGQGPEFLTYFQNEAQLEKSRLLSDRFSAERPKGSFSTLEIQRTEQGDSAMYLCASSVQDGWETQYFGPGTRLLVL.

This chain connects TRBV5-5 to TRBJ2-3; possibly TRBD2 for D (5 bases). With 1 base removed from V and 0 bases from J, the gap between germline ends came to 21 bases. Germline V lookup: CDR1 SGHKS, CDR2 YYEKEE (reference sequence). The CDR3 sequence is 19 residues long. CDR3 bases: TGTGCCAGCAGCTTGTATTATGTCGCGGCGGGTGGAAGCACAGATACGCAGTATTTT. It codes for CASSLYYVAAGGSTDTQYF.

The chain carries TRBV4-1 and TRBJ1-2, with a weak D call TRBD1 (5 bases). This CDR3 comprises 14 residues. Trimming stripped 0 bases from V and 4 bases from J, with 9 bases between. CDR1 MGHRA and CDR2 YSYEKL come from the germline V gene. The CDR3 DNA follows: TGCGCCAGCAGCCAAGATTCCGGGGGCTATGGCTACACCTTC. It specifies CASSQDSGGYGYTF.

The rearrangement links TRBV2 to TRBJ1-1; no clear D gene. The V end was cut by 6 bases, the J end by 8 bases, with 10 bases between. Germline CDR1 reads SNHLY; CDR2 reads FYNNEI. This CDR3 spans 11 amino acids. The CDR3 loop reads CASSQNLEAFF. The DNA of the CDR3 is TGTGCCAGCAGCCAAAACCTAGAAGCTTTCTTT.

Points on this clone: At one boundary the junction diverges from the germline segment, which might be a read error. V usage is TRBV5-1 and J usage is TRBJ2-7; 9 bases agree with TRBD1. CDR3 length equals 16 residues. The V gene's germline CDR1 is SGHRS and CDR2 YFSETQ. Written as DNA, the CDR3 is TGCGCCAGCAGTTTGGGTTTTGGGACAGGGTATAACGAGCAGTACTTC. The encoded protein is CASSLGFGTGYNEQYF. The full variable domain, completed using reference TRBV5-1 and TRBJ2-7, is KAGVTQTPRYLIKTRGQQVTLSCSPISGHRSVSWYQQTPGQGLQFLFEYFSETQRNKGNFPGRFSGRQFSNSRSEMNVSTLELGDSALYLCASSLGFGTGYNEQYFGPGTRLTVT.

The chain links TRBV4-3 to TRBJ2-6; no definite D call. Trimming stripped 1 base from V and 1 base from J, with 8 bases between. This CDR3 region has 16 residues. Germline V gene lookup returns CDR1 LGHNA and CDR2 YSLEER. The CDR3 DNA follows: TGCGCCAGCAGCCAAGGCGGCTTTTCTGGGGCCAACGTCCTGACTTTC. This gives the protein CASSQGGFSGANVLTF.

The CDR3 nucleotides are TGTGCCAGCAGTTCAGACCCCGGCGAGGGCACCGGGGAGCTGTTTTTT. This encodes CASSSDPGEGTGELFF. V gene TRBV28 combines with J gene TRBJ2-2, with a tentative D call TRBD2 (5 bases). CDR3 length equals 16 residues. Germline values: CDR1 MDHEN, CDR2 SYDVKM. The V end lost 4 bases, the J end lost 4 bases, and 16 bases lay between the germline ends.

The chain combines TRBV27 with TRBJ2-1; 14 bases align to TRBD2. With 5 bases clipped from V and 0 bases from J, the junction kept 0 bases outside the gene matches. Germline CDR1 is MNHEY and CDR2 is SMNVEV (reference sequence). The CDR3 totals 16 residues. CDR3 sequence reads: CASSGTSGSSYNEQFF. CDR3 nucleotide sequence: TGTGCCAGCAGTGGGACTAGCGGGAGCTCCTACAATGAGCAGTTCTTC.

The rearrangement joins TRBV27 to TRBJ2-5; D is perhaps TRBD2 (7 bases). V dropped 1 base and J dropped 2 bases, with 11 bases sitting between them. The V gene's germline CDR1 is MNHEY and CDR2 SMNVEV (reference sequence). This CDR3 contains 15 residues. CDR3 nucleotides: TGTGCCAGCAGTTTATGGGGGGGGCAGCAAGAGACCCAGTACTTC. Protein product: CASSLWGGQQETQYF.

The chain couples TRBV27 to TRBJ2-7; 10 bases are a match to TRBD2. The ends lost 6 bases at V and 2 bases at J; junction bases unmatched: 7. The CDR3 has 15 amino acids. Looked up from germline, CDR1 is MNHEY and CDR2 is SMNVEV (reference sequence). In DNA, the CDR3 is TGTGCCAGCAGCTCTACCGGGACTAGCGCCTACGAGCAGTACTTC. This sequence encodes CASSSTGTSAYEQYF.

V usage is TRBV27 and J usage is TRBJ2-5, with D possibly TRBD2 on 7 matching bases. Germline V gene data show CDR1 as MNHEY and CDR2 as SMNVEV (reference sequence). Trimming stripped 1 base from V and 4 bases from J, with 16 bases between. The CDR3 is 16 amino acids. In DNA, the CDR3 is TGTGCCAGCAGTTTATATTGGGGAGGGGGAGCAGAGACCCAGTACTTC. It specifies CASSLYWGGGAETQYF.